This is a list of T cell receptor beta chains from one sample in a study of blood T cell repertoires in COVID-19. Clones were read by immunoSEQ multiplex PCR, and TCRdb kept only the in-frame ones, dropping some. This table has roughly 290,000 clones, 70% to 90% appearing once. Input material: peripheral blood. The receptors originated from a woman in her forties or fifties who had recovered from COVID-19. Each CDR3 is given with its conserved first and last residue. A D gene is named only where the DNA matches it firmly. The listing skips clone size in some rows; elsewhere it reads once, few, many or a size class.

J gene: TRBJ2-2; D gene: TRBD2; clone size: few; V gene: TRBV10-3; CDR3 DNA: TGTGCCTCGGGAGGACACCTTAACACCGGGGAGCTGTTTTTT; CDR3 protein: CASGGHLNTGELFF
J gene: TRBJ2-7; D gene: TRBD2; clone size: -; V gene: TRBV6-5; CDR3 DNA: TGTGCCACATCTAGCGGCTCCTACGAGCAGTACTTC; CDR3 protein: CATSSGSYEQYF
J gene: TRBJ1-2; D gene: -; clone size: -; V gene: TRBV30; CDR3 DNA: TGTGCCTGGACGTTCCCCTATGGCTACACCTTC; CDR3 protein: CAWTFPYGYTF
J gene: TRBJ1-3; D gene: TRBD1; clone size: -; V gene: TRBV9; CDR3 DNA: TGTGCCAGCAGCCCGACGGGGACAGGGGTTGCTGTAGGCTCTGGAAACACCATATATTTT; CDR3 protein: CASSPTGTGVAVGSGNTIYF
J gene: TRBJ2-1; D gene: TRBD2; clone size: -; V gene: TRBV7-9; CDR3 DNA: TGTGCCAGCAGCCAGCGGGGATCCTACAATGAGCAGTTCTTC; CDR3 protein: CASSQRGSYNEQFF
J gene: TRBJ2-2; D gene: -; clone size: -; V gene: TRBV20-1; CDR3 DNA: TGCAGTGCTAGTCCCCCTCACACCGGGGAGCTGTTTTTT; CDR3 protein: CSASPPHTGELFF
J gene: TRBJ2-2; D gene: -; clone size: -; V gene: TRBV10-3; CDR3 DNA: TGTGCCATCAGTAGCGACGAAGGGGAGCTGTTTTTT; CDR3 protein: CAISSDEGELFF
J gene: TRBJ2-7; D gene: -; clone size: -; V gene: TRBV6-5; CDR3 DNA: TGTGCCAGCAGTTACCTGAGTTCCTACGAGCAGTACTTC; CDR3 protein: CASSYLSSYEQYF
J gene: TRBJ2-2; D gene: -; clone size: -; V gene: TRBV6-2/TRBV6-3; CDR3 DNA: TGTGCCAGCAGCAAAACCCGGCAGGCGAACACCGGGGAGCTGTTTTTT; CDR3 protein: CASSKTRQANTGELFF
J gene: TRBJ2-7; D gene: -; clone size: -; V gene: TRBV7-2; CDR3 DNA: TGTGCCAGCAGCTTAGGAGTTCCTCGGTTTGCCTACGAGCAGTACTTC; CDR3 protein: CASSLGVPRFAYEQYF
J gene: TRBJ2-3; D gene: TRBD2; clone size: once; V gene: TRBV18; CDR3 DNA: TGTGCCAGCTCACCGCGGGGGGGACGCACAGATACGCAGTATTTT; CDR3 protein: CASSPRGGRTDTQYF
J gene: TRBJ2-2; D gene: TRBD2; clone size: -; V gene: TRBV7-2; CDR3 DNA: TGTGCCAGCAGCCCACCGGGACTAGCGACCGGGGAGCTGTTTTTT; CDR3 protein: CASSPPGLATGELFF
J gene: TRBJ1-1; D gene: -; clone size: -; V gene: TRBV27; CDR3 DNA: TGTGCCAGCAACTCGAGGAGGGCGACGTCTGAAGCTTTCTTT; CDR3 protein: CASNSRRATSEAFF
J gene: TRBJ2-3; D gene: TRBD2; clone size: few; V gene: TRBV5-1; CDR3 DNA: TGCGCCAGCAGCGCTAGCGGGAGCGCAGATACGCAGTATTTT; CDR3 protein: CASSASGSADTQYF
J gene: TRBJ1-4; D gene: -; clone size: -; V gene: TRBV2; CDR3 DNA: TGTGCCAGCAGTGAAGACAGGGTGGCAACTAATGAAAAACTGTTTTTT; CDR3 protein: CASSEDRVATNEKLFF
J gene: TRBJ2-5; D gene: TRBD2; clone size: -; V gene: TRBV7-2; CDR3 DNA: TGTGCCAGCGTCCGGGCGGGAGCCCTAGAGACCCAGTACTTC; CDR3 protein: CASVRAGALETQYF
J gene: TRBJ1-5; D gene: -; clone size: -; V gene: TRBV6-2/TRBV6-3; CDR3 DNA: TGTGCCAGCAGTGACCCGGGACCCCAGCATTTT; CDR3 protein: CASSDPGPQHF
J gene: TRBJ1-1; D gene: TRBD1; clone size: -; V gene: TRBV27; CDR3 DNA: TGTGCCAGCAGTTTAAGACAGGGGTTTTCTGAAGCTTTCTTT; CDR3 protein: CASSLRQGFSEAFF
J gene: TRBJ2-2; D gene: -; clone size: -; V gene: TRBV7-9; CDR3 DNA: TGTGCCACGGGGGTTTCGACCGGGGAGCTGTTTTTT; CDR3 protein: CATGVSTGELFF
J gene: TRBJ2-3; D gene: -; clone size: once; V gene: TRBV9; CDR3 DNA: TGTGCCAGCAGCGTAGAGAGCCACACAGATACGCAGTATTTT; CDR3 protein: CASSVESHTDTQYF
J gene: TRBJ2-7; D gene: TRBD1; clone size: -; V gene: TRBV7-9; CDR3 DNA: TGTGCCAGCAGCACGTGGGACAGGGAATTTGAGCAGTACTTC; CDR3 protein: CASSTWDREFEQYF
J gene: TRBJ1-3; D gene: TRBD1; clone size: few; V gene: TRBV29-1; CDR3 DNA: TGCAGCGTTATCCACGACAGGGGCTGGGGAAACACCATATATTTT; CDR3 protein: CSVIHDRGWGNTIYF
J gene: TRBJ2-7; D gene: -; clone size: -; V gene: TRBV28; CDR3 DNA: TGTGCCAGCAAGTCGGGTAGCTCCTACGAGCAGTACTTC; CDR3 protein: CASKSGSSYEQYF
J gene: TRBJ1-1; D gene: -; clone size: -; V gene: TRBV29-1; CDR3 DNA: TGCAGCGCTGGCAGGGCGGGGAACACTGAAGCTTTCTTT; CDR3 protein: CSAGRAGNTEAFF
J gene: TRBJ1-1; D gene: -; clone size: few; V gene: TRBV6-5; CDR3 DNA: TGTGCCAGCAGCCCCCAGGGGTATAGTGAAGCTTTCTTT; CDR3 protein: CASSPQGYSEAFF
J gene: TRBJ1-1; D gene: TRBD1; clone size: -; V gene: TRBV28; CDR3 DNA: TGTGCCAGCAGTTTGACAGGGGGCACTGAAGCTTTCTTT; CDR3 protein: CASSLTGGTEAFF
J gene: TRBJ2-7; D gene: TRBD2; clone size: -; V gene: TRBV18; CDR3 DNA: TGTGCCAGCTCACCACGGACTAGCGGGACCTACGAGCAGTACTTC; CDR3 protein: CASSPRTSGTYEQYF
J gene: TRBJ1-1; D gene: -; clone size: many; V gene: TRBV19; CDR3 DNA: TGTGCCAGTAGTATCCAGGGCACTGAAGCTTTCTTT; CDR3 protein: CASSIQGTEAFF
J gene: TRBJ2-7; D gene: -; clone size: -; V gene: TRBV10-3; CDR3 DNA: TGTGCCATCAGCCCCGGGACTGGATACTACGAGCAGTACTTC; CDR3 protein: CAISPGTGYYEQYF
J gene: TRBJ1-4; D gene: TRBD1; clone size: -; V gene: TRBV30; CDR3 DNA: TGTGCCTGGAGTGCCTACAGGGGGTCCGCTGAAAAACTGTTTTTT; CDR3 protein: CAWSAYRGSAEKLFF
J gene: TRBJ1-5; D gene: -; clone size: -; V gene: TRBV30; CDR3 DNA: TGTGCCTGGAGTCGGGGGATCAATCAGCCCCAGCATTTT; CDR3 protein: CAWSRGINQPQHF
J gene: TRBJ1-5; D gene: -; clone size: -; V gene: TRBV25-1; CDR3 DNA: TGTGCCAGCAGTGAGTACGGGAGCAATCAGCCCCAGCATTTT; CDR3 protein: CASSEYGSNQPQHF
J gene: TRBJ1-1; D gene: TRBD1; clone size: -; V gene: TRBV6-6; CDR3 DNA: TGTGCCAGCAGTTCCCACGGGGACAGACCGTCTGAAGCTTTCTTT; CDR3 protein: CASSSHGDRPSEAFF
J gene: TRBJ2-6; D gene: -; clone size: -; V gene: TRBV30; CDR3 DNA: TGTGCCTGTCAAACAGGCGCCCTCTCTGGGGCCAACGTCCTGACTTTC; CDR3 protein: CACQTGALSGANVLTF
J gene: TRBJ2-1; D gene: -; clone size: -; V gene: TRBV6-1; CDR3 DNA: TGTGCCAGCAGTGAAGCTAGCTACAATGAGCAGTTCTTC; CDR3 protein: CASSEASYNEQFF
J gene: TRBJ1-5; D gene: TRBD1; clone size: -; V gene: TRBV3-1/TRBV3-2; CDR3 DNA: TGTGCCAGCGGGGGGGACAGGGGAGTGCAGCCCCAGCATTTT; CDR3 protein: CASGGDRGVQPQHF
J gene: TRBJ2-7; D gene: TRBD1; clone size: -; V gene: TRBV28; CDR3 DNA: TGTGCCAGCAGAGATTTTACGGGACAGACCTACGAGCAGTACTTC; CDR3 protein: CASRDFTGQTYEQYF
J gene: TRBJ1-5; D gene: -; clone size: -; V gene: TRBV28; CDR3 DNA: TGTGCCAGCAGAACGGACAGAGATTATCAGCCCCAGCATTTT; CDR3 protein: CASRTDRDYQPQHF
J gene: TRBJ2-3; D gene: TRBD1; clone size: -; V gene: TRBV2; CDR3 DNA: TGTGCCAGCAGTCTCAGGGGGCCGGACACAGATACGCAGTATTTT; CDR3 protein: CASSLRGPDTDTQYF
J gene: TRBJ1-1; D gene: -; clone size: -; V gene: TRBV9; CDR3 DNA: TGTGCCAGCAGCAACGGACTGATGAACACTGAAGCTTTCTTT; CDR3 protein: CASSNGLMNTEAFF
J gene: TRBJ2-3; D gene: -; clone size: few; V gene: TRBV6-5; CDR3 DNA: TGTGCCAGCAGCCTACCTGGGGGGACAGATACGCAGTATTTT; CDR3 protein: CASSLPGGTDTQYF
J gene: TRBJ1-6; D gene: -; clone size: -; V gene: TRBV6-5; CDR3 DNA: TGTGCCAGCAGTTCCCATCGTGGAGGGATAAATTCACCCCTCCACTTT; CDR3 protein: CASSSHRGGINSPLHF
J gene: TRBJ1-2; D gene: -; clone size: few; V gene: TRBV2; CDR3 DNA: TGTGCCAGCAGTGAAGCGAGGGGGGGCTATGGCTACACCTTC; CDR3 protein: CASSEARGGYGYTF
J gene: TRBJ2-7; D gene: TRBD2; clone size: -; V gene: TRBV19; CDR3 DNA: TGTGCCAGTAGTATTCAGTCTAGCGGATCCTACGAGCAGTACTTC; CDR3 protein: CASSIQSSGSYEQYF
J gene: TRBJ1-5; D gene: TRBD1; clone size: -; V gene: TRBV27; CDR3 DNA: TGTGCCAGCAGTTTATTGGGACAGGGGGCGGGTCAGCCCCAGCATTTT; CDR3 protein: CASSLLGQGAGQPQHF
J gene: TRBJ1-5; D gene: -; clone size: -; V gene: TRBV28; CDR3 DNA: TGTGCCAGCAGTTTCTCCGGGGAAAGCAATCAGCCCCAGCATTTT; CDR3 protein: CASSFSGESNQPQHF